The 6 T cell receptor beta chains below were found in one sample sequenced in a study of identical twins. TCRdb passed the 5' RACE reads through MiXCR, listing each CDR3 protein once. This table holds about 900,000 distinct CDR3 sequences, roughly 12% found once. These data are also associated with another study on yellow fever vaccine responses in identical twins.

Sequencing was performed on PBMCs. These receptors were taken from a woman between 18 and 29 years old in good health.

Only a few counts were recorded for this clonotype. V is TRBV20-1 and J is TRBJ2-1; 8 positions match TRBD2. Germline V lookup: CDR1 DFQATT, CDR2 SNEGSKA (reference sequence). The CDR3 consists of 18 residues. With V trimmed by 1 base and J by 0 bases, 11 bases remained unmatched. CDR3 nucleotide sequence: TGCAGTGCTAGAGTCGTGGGCGGGAGGCCGAACTCCTACAATGAGCAGTTCTTC. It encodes CSARVVGGRPNSYNEQFF.

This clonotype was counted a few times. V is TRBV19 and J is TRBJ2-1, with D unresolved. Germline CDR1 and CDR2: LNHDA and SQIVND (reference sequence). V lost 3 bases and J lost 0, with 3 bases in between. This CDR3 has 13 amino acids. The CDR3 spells CASSMLSYNEQFF. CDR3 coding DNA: TGTGCCAGTAGTATGCTCTCCTACAATGAGCAGTTCTTC.

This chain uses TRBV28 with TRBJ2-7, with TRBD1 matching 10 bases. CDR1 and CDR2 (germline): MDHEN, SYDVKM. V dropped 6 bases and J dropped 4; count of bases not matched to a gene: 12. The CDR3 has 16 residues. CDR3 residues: CASRDPDRGLGYEQYF. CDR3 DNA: TGTGCCAGCAGAGATCCCGACAGGGGGCTAGGTTACGAGCAGTACTTC.

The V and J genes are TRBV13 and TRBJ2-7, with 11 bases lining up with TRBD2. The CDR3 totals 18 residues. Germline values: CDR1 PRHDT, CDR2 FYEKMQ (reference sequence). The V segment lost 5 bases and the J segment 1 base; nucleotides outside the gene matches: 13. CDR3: CASSGRPSGGLDSYEQYV. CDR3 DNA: TGTGCCAGCAGCGGAAGACCTAGCGGGGGGCTTGATTCCTACGAGCAGTACGTC.

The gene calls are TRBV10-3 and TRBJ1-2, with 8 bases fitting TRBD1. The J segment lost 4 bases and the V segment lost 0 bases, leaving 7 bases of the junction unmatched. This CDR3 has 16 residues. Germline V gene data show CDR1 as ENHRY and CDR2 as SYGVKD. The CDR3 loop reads CAISESPGQGGYGYTF. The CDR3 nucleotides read TGTGCCATCAGTGAGTCACCCGGACAGGGCGGCTATGGCTACACCTTC.

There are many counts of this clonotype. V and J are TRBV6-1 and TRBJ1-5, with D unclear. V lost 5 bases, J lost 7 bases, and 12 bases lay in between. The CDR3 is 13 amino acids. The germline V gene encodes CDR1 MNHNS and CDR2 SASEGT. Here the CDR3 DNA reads TGTGCCAGCAGTCTGGATCCTGGGCAGCCCCAGCATTTT. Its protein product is CASSLDPGQPQHF.